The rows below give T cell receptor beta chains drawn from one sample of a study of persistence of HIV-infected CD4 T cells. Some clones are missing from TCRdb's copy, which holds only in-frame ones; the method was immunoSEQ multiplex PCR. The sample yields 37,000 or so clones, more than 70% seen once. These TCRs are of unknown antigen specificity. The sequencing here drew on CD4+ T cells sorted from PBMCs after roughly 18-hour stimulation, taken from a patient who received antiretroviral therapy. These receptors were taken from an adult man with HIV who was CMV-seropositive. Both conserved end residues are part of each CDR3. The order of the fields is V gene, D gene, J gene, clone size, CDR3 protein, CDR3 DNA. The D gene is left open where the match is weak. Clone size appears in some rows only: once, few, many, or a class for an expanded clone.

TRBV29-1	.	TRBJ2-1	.	CSVEPSPNEQFF	TGCAGCGTTGAACCCTCCCCGAATGAGCAGTTCTTC
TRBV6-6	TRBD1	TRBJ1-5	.	CASSLRQGVWVQPQHF	TGTGCCAGCAGCCTCCGTCAGGGGGTATGGGTTCAGCCCCAGCATTTT
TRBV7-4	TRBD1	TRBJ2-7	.	CASSFPGQPYEQYF	TGTGCCAGCAGCTTCCCGGGACAGCCCTACGAGCAGTACTTC
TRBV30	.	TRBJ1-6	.	CASSIGGSYNSPLHF	TGTGCCTCGAGTATCGGGGGATCCTATAATTCACCCCTCCACTTT
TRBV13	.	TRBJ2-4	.	CASSSSGSRRNIQYF	TGTGCCAGCAGCTCCTCCGGGTCCCGTAGAAACATTCAGTACTTC
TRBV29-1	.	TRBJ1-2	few	CSAVSVRQGLDYGYTF	TGCAGCGCCGTAAGCGTTCGTCAGGGGTTGGACTATGGCTACACCTTC
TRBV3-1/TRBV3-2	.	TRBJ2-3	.	CASSQDRGQTDTQYF	TGTGCCAGCAGCCAAGATAGGGGTCAAACAGATACGCAGTATTTT
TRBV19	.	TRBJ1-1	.	CASSIDLGTGSSTEAFF	TGTGCCAGTAGTATAGATCTAGGAACAGGGTCTAGCACTGAAGCTTTCTTT
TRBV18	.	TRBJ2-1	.	CASSPPWIRGEQFF	TGTGCCAGCTCACCTCCGTGGATCAGAGGTGAGCAGTTCTTC
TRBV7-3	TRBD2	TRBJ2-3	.	CASSPSGTRSTDTQYF	TGTGCCAGCAGCCCCTCCGGGACTAGGAGCACAGATACGCAGTATTTT
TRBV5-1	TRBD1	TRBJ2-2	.	CASSSTGGYTGELFF	TGCGCCAGCAGCTCTACAGGGGGTTACACCGGGGAGCTGTTTTTT
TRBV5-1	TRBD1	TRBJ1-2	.	CASSLGPGQELSAYYGYTF	TGCGCCAGCAGCTTGGGACCGGGACAGGAGCTGTCAGCCTACTATGGCTACACCTTC
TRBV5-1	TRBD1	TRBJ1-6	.	CASSGGQSNSPLHF	TGCGCCAGCAGCGGGGGACAGTCAAATTCACCCCTCCACTTT
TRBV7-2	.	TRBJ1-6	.	CASSSWAPVVLHF	TGTGCCAGCAGCTCTTGGGCCCCCGTGGTCCTCCACTTT
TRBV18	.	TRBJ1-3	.	CASSPQSSGNTIYF	TGTGCCAGCTCACCACAGAGCTCTGGAAACACCATATATTTT
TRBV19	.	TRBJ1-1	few	CASSIEQGRRTEAFF	TGTGCCAGTAGTATAGAACAGGGAAGACGGACTGAAGCTTTCTTT
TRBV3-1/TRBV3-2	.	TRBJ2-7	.	CASSRSGTPTYEQYF	TGTGCCAGCAGCCGATCCGGGACACCAACCTACGAGCAGTACTTC
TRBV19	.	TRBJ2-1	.	CASSKGGNRASNEQFF	TGTGCCAGTAGTAAAGGAGGTAACAGGGCCTCCAATGAGCAGTTCTTC
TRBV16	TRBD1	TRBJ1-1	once	CASSGTASNTEAFF	TGTGCCAGCAGCGGGACAGCTTCGAACACTGAAGCTTTCTTT
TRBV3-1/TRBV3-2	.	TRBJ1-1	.	CASSLSSTGLNTEAFF	TGTGCCAGCAGCCTTTCGTCGACAGGTCTGAACACTGAAGCTTTCTTT
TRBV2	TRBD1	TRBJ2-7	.	CASSPQGAVGQYF	TGTGCCAGCAGTCCTCAGGGGGCGGTCGGGCAGTACTTC
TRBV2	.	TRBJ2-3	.	CASSVQGTDTQYF	TGTGCCAGCAGTGTACAAGGCACAGATACGCAGTATTTT
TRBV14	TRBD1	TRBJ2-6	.	CASSQGQGARGANVLTF	TGTGCCAGCAGCCAGGGACAGGGGGCGCGGGGGGCCAACGTCCTGACTTTC
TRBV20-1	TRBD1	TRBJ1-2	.	CSATGGSGYTF	TGCAGTGCTACAGGGGGATCGGGCTACACCTTC
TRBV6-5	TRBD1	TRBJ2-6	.	CASGQDRGGANVLTF	TGTGCCAGCGGACAGGACAGGGGTGGGGCCAACGTCCTGACTTTC
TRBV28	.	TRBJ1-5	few	CASSPSTAPSNQPQHF	TGTGCCAGCAGCCCCTCGACAGCTCCTAGCAATCAGCCCCAGCATTTT
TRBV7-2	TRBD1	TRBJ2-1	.	CASRPGQGAAYNEQFF	TGTGCCAGCAGACCTGGACAGGGTGCCGCCTACAATGAGCAGTTCTTC
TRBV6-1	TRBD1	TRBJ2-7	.	CASSRGQGVSYEQYF	TGTGCCAGCAGTAGGGGACAGGGGGTTTCCTACGAGCAGTACTTC
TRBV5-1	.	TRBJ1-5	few	CASRGDSNQPQHF	TGCGCCAGCAGGGGAGACAGCAATCAGCCCCAGCATTTT
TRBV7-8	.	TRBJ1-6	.	CASSLQGIGLYNSPLHF	TGTGCCAGCAGCTTACAGGGGATCGGCCTTTATAATTCACCCCTCCACTTT
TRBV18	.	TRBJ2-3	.	CASSPQGNPTDTQYF	TGTGCCAGCTCACCACAGGGTAACCCCACAGATACGCAGTATTTT
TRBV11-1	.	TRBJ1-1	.	CASSARRGNTEAFF	TGTGCCAGCAGCGCTCGACGGGGGAACACTGAAGCTTTCTTT
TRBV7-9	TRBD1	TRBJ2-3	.	CASSPRTGQSDTQYF	TGTGCCAGCAGCCCACGGACAGGACAATCAGATACGCAGTATTTT
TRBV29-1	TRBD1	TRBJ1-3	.	CSALGQGSGNTIYF	TGCAGTGCCTTGGGACAGGGCTCTGGAAACACCATATATTTT
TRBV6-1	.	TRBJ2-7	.	CASSDPYRDEQYF	TGTGCCAGCAGTGACCCCTATCGGGACGAGCAGTACTTC
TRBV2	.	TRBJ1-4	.	CADRDRGEKLFF	TGTGCCGATCGGGACCGGGGTGAAAAACTGTTTTTT
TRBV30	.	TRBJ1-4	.	CACSEGVVNEKLFF	TGTGCCTGTTCCGAAGGGGTCGTTAATGAAAAACTGTTTTTT
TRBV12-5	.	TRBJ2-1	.	CASGPQQGIMGNEQFF	TGTGCTAGTGGTCCTCAACAGGGAATTATGGGCAATGAGCAGTTCTTC
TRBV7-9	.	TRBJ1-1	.	CASSFDWGGNTEAFF	TGTGCCAGCAGCTTTGACTGGGGGGGCAACACTGAAGCTTTCTTT
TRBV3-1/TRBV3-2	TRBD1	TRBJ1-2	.	CASSQDRVTGVRGYTF	TGTGCCAGCAGCCAAGATCGGGTGACAGGGGTAAGGGGCTACACCTTC
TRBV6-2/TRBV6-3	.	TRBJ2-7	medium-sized	CASSYPRDFPTYEQYF	TGTGCCAGCAGTTACCCCCGAGACTTTCCCACCTACGAGCAGTACTTC
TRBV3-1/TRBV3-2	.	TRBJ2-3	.	CASSQDIVTNTQYF	TGTGCCAGCAGCCAAGATATAGTCACGAATACGCAGTATTTT
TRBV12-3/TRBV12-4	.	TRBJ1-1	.	CASSLGESTEAFF	TGTGCCAGCAGTTTGGGAGAAAGCACTGAAGCTTTCTTT
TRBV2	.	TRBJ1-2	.	CASSGQGYGYTF	TGTGCCAGCAGTGGGCAGGGTTATGGCTACACCTTC
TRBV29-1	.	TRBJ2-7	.	CSVMTGYEQYF	TGCAGCGTCATGACGGGGTACGAGCAGTACTTC
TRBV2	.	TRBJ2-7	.	CASRNRDWGEQYF	TGTGCCAGCAGAAACAGGGATTGGGGGGAGCAGTACTTC
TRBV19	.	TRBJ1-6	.	CASSISSELYSPLHF	TGTGCCAGTAGTATTAGCTCGGAACTCTACTCACCCCTCCACTTT
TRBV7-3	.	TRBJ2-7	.	CASSLRKGERASTDYEQYF	TGTGCCAGCAGCTTACGGAAGGGGGAAAGGGCTAGCACGGACTACGAGCAGTACTTC
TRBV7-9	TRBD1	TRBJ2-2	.	CASSLYGTGDTGELFF	TGTGCCAGCAGCTTATACGGGACAGGGGACACCGGGGAGCTGTTTTTT
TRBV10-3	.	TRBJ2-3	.	CAISGGAEGTGDTQYF	TGTGCCATCAGTGGTGGGGCGGAGGGAACGGGAGATACGCAGTATTTT
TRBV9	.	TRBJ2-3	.	CASSVAGGVNTDTQYF	TGTGCCAGCAGCGTAGCGGGTGGGGTTAACACAGATACGCAGTATTTT
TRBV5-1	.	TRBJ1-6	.	CASSPLGLGDNSPLHF	TGCGCCAGCAGCCCCCTGGGGCTTGGGGATAATTCACCCCTCCACTTT
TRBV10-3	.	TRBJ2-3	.	CAISGHLSTDTQYF	TGTGCCATCAGTGGGCATTTAAGCACAGATACGCAGTATTTT
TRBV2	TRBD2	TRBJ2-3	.	CASSGVAGGPNLYF	TGTGCCAGCAGTGGGGTAGCGGGGGGCCCCAACCTGTATTTT
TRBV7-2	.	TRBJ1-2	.	CASSLILQRGYTF	TGTGCCAGCAGCTTAATCTTACAAAGGGGCTACACCTTC
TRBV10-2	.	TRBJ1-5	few	CASSDEGINQPQHF	TGCGCCAGCAGTGACGAAGGAATCAATCAGCCCCAGCATTTT
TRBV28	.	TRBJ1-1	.	CASSSALKGSVTEAFF	TGTGCCAGCAGTTCGGCCTTGAAAGGCTCGGTGACTGAAGCTTTCTTT
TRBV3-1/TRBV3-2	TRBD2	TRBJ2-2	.	CASSQVNLAGGRTGELFF	TGTGCCAGCAGCCAAGTGAACCTAGCGGGGGGCCGTACCGGGGAGCTGTTTTTT
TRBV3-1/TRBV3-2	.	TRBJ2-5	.	CASSQARGRETQYF	TGTGCCAGCAGCCAAGCCCGGGGTAGGGAGACCCAGTACTTC